The sequence of this T cell receptor (beta chain) was determined in a study of blood T cell repertoires in COVID-19. Study summary: Nucleic acid was either cDNA or gDNA, and it came from T cells, B-cell-depleted T cells, or PBMCs.

Germline CDR1 is ENHRY and CDR2 is SYGVKD. The junction had 7 bases not matched to a gene; V was cut back by 3 bases and J by 6 bases. The CDR3 covers 15 residues. Cohort placement rested on clinical history that participants reported themselves. As processed by the authors: Counts of nucleated cells, estimated from reference gene primer amplification, were obtained. The protocol was immunoSEQ multiplex PCR, while the TCRdb copy is restricted to in-frame clones and leaves out a portion. The D gene and trimming were derived from the DNA, and the V and J assignments and clone size from that table. The profile shows roughly 170,000 clones, approximately 84% of them singletons.

Material for sequencing was PBMCs or T cells enriched from blood (not recorded which). The chain joins TRBV10-3 to TRBJ1-5, with 8 positions matching TRBD1. The sequence derives from a woman between 40 and 50 years old with acute COVID-19. The DNA of the CDR3 is TGTGCCATCAGTGATCGTGGACAGGGAAGTCAGCCCCAGCATTTT. Amino acid sequence: CAISDRGQGSQPQHF.